This T cell receptor (beta chain) was captured in a study of shared clonotypes between healthy human individuals. CDR1 and CDR2 (germline): ENHRY, SYGVKD. V dropped 6 bases and J dropped 4 bases, with 18 bases sitting between them. CDR3 length equals 15 residues. Worth noting for this clone: The antigen is not known.

Findings of the study overall: The sole specimen, blood, was sampled, and tissue repertoires likely differ. The naive CD4 repertoires of a handful of donors were compared, and approximately 5.3% of clonotypes were shared.

In the sorted-subset replicate PCRs, approximately 200 ng DNA, tens of thousands of T cell genomes, was used. The method was immunoSEQ multiplex PCR; TCRdb's version includes in-frame clones alone and lacks a portion of them. The data contain around 510,000 clones, roughly 95% of them seen just once; the ten biggest clones take up about 0.06%. Sample: naive CD4+ T cells sorted from blood. As for subset: CD45RA+ positively selected. The TCR comes from a woman aged 30 to 39 in good health. The rearrangement joins TRBV10-3 to TRBJ1-2; D remains ambiguous. The CDR3 region is CAISHMIPASYGYTF. In nucleotides, the CDR3 is TGTGCCATCAGCCACATGATCCCAGCAAGCTATGGCTACACCTTC.